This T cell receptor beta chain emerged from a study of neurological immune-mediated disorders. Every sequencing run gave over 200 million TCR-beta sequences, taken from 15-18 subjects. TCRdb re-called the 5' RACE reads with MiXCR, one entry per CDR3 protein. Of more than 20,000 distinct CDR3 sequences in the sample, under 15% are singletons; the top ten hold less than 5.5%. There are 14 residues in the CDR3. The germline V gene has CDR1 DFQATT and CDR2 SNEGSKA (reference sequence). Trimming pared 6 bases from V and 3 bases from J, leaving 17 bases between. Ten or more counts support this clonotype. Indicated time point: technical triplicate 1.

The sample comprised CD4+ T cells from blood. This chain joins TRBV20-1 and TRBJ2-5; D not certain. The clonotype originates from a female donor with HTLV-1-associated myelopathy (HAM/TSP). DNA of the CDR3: TGCAGTGCCCACGACTCCTGGCTTAAAGAGACCCAGTACTTC. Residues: CSAHDSWLKETQYF.